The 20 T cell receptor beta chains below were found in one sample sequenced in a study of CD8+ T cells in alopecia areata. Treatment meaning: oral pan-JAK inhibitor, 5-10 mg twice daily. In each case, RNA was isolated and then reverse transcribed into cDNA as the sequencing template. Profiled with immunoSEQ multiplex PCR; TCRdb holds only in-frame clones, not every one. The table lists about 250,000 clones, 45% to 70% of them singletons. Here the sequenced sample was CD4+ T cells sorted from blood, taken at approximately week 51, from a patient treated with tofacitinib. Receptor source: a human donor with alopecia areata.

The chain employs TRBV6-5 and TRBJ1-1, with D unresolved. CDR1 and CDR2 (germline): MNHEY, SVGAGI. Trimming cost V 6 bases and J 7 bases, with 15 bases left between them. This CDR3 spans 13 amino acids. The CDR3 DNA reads TGTGCCAGCAGCCCCCTTGGTCGCGTTGAAGCTTTCTTT. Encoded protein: CASSPLGRVEAFF.

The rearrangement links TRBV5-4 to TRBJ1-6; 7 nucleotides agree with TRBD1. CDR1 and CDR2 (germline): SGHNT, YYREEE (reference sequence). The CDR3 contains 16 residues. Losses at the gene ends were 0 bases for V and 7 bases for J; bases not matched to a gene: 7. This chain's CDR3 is CASSLGGPQGNSPLHF. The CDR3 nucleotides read TGTGCCAGCAGCTTGGGGGGACCACAGGGGAATTCACCCCTCCACTTT.

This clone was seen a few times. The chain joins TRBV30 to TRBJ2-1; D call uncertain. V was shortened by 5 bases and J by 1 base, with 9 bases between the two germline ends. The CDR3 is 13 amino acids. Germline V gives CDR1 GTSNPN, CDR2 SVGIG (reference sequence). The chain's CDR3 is CAWGGTSYNEQFF. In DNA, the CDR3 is TGTGCCTGGGGTGGAACTTCCTACAATGAGCAGTTCTTC.

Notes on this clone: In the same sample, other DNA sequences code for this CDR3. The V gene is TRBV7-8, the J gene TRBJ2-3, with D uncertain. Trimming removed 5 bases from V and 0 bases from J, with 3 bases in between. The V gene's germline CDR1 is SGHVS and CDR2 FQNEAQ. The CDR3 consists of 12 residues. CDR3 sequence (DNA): TGTGCCAGCAGCCGCAGCACAGATACGCAGTATTTT. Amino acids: CASSRSTDTQYF. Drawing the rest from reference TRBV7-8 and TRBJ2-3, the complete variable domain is GAGVSQSPRYKVAKRGQDVALRCDPISGHVSLFWYQQALGQGPEFLTYFQNEAQLDKSGLPSDRFFAERPEGSVSTLKIQRTQQEDSAVYLCASSRSTDTQYFGPGTRLTVL.

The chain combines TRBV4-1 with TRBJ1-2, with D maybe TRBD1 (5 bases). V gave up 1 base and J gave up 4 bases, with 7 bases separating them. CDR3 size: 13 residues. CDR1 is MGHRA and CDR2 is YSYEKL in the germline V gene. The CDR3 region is CASSQAGGYGYTF. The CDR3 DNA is TGCGCCAGCAGCCAAGCGGGGGGCTATGGCTACACCTTC.

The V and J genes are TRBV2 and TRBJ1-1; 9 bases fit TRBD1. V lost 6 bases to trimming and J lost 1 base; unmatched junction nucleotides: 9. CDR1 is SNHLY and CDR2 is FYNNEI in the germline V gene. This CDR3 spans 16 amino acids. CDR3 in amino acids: CASRPGQGVANTEAFF. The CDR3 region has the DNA TGTGCCAGCAGGCCGGGACAGGGCGTGGCGAACACTGAAGCTTTCTTT.

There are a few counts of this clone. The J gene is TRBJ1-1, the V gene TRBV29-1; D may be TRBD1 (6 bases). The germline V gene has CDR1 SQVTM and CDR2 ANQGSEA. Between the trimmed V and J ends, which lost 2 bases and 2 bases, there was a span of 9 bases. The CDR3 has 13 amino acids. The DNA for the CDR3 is TGCAGCGTTGAAATGGGACAAAACACTGAAGCTTTCTTT. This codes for CSVEMGQNTEAFF.

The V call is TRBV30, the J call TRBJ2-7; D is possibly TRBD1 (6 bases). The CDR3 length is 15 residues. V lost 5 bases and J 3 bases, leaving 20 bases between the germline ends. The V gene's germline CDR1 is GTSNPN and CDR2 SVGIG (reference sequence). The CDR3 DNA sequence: TGTGCCTGGGGAAGCAGGGGTCGGGCCTTCTACGAGCAGTACTTC. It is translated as CAWGSRGRAFYEQYF.

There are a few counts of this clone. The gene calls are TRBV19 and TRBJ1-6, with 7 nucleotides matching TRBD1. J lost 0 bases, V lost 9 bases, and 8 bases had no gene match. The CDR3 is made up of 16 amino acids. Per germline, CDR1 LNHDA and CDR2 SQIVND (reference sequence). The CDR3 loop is CASTRTGSSYNSPLHF. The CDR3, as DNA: TGTGCCAGCACGAGGACAGGAAGCTCCTATAATTCACCCCTCCACTTT.

The CDR3 DNA follows: TGTGCCAGCAGCTTAGAAGAGGCAAGCTCCTATAATTCACCCCTCCACTTT. Amino acid sequence: CASSLEEASSYNSPLHF. This chain connects TRBV11-2 to TRBJ1-6; D ambiguous. The CDR3 has 17 amino acids. Looked up from germline, CDR1 is SGHAT and CDR2 is FQNNGV. V shed 0 bases and J shed 0 bases, with 9 bases lying between them.

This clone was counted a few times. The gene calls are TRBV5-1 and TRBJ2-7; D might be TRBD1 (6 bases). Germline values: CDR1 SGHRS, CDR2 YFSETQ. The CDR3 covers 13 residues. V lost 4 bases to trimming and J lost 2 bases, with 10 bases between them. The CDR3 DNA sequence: TGCGCCAGCAGCGCTGACAGGACCTACGAGCAGTACTTC. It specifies CASSADRTYEQYF.

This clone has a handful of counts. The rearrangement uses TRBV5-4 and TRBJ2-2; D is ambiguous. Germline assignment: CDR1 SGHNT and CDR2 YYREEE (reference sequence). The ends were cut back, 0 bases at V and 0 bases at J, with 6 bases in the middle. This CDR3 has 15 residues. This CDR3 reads CASSLAGANTGELFF. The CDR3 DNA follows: TGTGCCAGCAGCTTGGCAGGTGCGAACACCGGGGAGCTGTTTTTT.

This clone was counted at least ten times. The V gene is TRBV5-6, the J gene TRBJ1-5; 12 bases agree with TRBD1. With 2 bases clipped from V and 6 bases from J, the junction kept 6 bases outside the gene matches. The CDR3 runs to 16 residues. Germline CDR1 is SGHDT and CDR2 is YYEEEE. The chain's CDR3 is CASSFTGQGASQPQHF. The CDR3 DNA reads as TGTGCCAGCAGCTTTACGGGACAGGGGGCGAGTCAGCCCCAGCATTTT.

For the CDR3, the DNA is TGTGCCAGCAGCCTTAGTTCTTCAGGTAAAGAAGCTTTCTTT. This sequence encodes CASSLSSSGKEAFF. The V and J genes are TRBV7-2 and TRBJ1-1; D is unclear. The V gene lost 5 bases and the J gene lost 8 bases, with 18 bases spanning the gap. Germline lookup yields CDR1 SGHTA and CDR2 FQGNSA. This CDR3 is 14 amino acids long.

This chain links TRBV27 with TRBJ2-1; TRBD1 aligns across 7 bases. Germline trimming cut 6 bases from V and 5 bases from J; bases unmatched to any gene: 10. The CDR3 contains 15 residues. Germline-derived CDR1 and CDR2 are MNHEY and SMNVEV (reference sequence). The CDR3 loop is CASSLGGRADNEQFF. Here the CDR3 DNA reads TGTGCCAGCAGCTTAGGGGGCAGGGCGGACAATGAGCAGTTCTTC.

CDR3 residues: CASSGTLAGANVLTF. CDR3 DNA sequence: TGCGCCAGCAGCGGGACACTCGCTGGGGCCAACGTCCTGACTTTC. The gene calls are TRBV5-1 and TRBJ2-6; maybe TRBD1 (6 bases). V was clipped by 4 bases and J by 2 bases, with 10 bases between them. Looked up from germline, CDR1 is SGHRS and CDR2 is YFSETQ. This CDR3 contains 15 residues.

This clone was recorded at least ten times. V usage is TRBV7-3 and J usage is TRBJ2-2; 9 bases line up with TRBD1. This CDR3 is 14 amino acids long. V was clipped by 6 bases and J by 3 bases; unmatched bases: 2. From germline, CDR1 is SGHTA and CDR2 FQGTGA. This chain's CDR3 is CASRRTGDTGELFF. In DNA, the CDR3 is TGTGCCAGCAGGAGGACAGGGGACACCGGGGAGCTGTTTTTT.

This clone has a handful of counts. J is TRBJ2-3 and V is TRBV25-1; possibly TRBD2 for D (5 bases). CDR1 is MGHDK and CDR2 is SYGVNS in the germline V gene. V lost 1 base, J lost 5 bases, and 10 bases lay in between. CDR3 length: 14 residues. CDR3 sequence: CASSESGFKDTQYF. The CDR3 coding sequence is TGTGCCAGCAGTGAATCGGGGTTTAAAGATACGCAGTATTTT.

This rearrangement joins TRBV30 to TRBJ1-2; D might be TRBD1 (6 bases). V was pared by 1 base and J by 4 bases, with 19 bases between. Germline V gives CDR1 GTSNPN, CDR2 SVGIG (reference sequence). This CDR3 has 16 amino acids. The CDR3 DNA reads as TGTGCCTGGAGTGGGAGACAGGTCAGAAGTAGCTATGGCTACACCTTC. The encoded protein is CAWSGRQVRSSYGYTF.

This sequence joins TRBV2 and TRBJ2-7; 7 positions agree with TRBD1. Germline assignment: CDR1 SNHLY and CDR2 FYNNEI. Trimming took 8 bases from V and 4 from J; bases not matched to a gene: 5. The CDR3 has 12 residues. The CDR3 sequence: CASDRERYEQYF. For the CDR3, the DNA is TGTGCCAGCGACAGGGAAAGGTACGAGCAGTACTTC.